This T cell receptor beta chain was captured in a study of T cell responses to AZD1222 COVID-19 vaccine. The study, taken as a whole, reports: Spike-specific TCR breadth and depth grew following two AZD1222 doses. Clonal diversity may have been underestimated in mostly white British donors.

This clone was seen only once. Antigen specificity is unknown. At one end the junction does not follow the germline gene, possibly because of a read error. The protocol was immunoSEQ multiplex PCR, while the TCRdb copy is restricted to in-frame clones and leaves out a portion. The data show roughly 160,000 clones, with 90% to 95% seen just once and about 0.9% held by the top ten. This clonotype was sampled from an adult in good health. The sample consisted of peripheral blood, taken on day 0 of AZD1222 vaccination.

The chain's CDR3 is CASFRDRSTW. As DNA, the CDR3 is TGTGCCAGCTTCCGGGACAGAAGCACTTGG. V and J are TRBV2 and TRBJ2-7, with 7 nucleotides matching TRBD1. The CDR3 spans 10 residues. Germline V gene sequence: CDR1 SNHLY, CDR2 FYNNEI. The entire variable domain, with the rest obtained from reference TRBV2 and TRBJ2-7, is as follows: EPEVTQTPSHQVTQMGQEVILRCVPISNHLYFYWYRQILGQKVEFLVSFYNNEISEKSEIFDDQFSVERPDGSNFTLKIRSTKLEDSAMYFCASFRDRSTWGPGTRLTVT.